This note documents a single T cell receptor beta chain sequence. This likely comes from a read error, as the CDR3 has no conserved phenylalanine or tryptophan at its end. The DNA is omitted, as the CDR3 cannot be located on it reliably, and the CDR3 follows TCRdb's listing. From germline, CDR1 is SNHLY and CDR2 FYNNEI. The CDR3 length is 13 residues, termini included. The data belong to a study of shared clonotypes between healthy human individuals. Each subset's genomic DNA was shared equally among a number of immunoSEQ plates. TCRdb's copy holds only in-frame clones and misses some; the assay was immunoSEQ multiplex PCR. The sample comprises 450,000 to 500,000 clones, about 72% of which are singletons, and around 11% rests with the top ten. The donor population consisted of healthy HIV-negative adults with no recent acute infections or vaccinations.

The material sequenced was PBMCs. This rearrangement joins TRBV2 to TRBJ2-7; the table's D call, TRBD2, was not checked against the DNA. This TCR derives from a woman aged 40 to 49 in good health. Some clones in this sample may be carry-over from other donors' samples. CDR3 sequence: CASSEGLAARWSI.